This T cell receptor (beta chain) was captured in a study of cytomegalovirus exposure and HLA in healthy donors. Overall study: A subsequent analysis stated that the 120 validation repertoires were run on the same platform as the roughly 620 first-cohort repertoires.

Notes on the study in general: Usually a TCR sequence was rare, but some public TCRs were found in many donors. The CMV antigen specificity of a few CMV-associated chains was confirmed through in vitro analysis.

The table lists this clone with a count of one. No antigen is known for it. TCRdb's table, derived via immunoSEQ multiplex PCR, lists solely in-frame clones and lacks some. The top ten clones hold approximately 3.1% of a sample with hundreds of thousands of clones, about 90% of them seen once. This clonotype originated in a woman younger than 45 in good health and CMV-seronegative. The sequencing sample was made of PBMCs.

The CDR3 region has the DNA TGTGCCAGCAGCCCGAGGACTAGCGGGACAACCTACGAGCAGTACTTC. It yields the protein CASSPRTSGTTYEQYF. The V call is TRBV14, the J call TRBJ2-7; TRBD2 matches at 12 bases. The CDR3 runs 16 residues. CDR1 and CDR2 from the germline V gene are SGHDN and FVKESK. V was clipped by 4 bases and J by 2 bases; unmatched bases: 6.